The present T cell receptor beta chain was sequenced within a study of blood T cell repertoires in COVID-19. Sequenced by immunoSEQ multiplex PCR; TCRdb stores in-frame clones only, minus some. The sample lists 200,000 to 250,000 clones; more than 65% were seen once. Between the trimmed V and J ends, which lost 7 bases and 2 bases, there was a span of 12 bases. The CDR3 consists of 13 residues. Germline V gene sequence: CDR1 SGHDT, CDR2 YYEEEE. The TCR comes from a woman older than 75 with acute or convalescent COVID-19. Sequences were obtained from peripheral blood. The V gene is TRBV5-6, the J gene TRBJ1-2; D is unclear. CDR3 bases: TGTGCCAGCTCCGACTTCCTAAACTATGGCTACACCTTC. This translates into CASSDFLNYGYTF.